The 3 T cell receptor beta chains below come from one sample, sequenced in a study of blood T cell repertoires in COVID-19. TCRdb's table, derived via immunoSEQ multiplex PCR, lists solely in-frame clones and lacks some. The sample lists around 320,000 clones; nearly 90% were seen once. What was sequenced was PBMCs or T cells enriched from blood (not recorded which). The origin of the receptors is a woman under 30 with acute COVID-19.

The V and J genes are TRBV2 and TRBJ1-3, with D unresolved. The CDR3 is 14 residues long. V was pared by 2 bases and J by 4 bases, with 9 bases between. Germline V gives CDR1 SNHLY, CDR2 FYNNEI. CDR3 DNA sequence: TGTGCCAGCAGTGAACGGGAAGCCGGAAACACCATATATTTT. This sequence encodes CASSEREAGNTIYF.

The chain links TRBV27 to TRBJ2-7; 9 bases align to TRBD2. This CDR3 is built from 16 residues. The germline CDR1 and CDR2 sequences are MNHEY and SMNVEV (reference sequence). V lost 6 bases to trimming and J lost 1 base; unmatched junction nucleotides: 10. CDR3 sequence (DNA): TGTGCCAGCAGACCCTCAGCGGGAGGCCCTTCCTACGAGCAGTACTTC. Protein: CASRPSAGGPSYEQYF.

The CDR3 loop is CAISTGERNTIYF. DNA for the CDR3: TGTGCCATCAGCACAGGAGAAAGGAACACCATATATTTT. J is TRBJ1-3 and V is TRBV10-3; weak D call: TRBD1 (5 bases). The germline V gene encodes CDR1 ENHRY and CDR2 SYGVKD. Trimming took off 6 bases at V and 7 bases at J, with 13 bases between the two ends. The CDR3 consists of 13 residues.